This TCR beta chain was profiled in a study of shared clonotypes between healthy human individuals. General study results and limits: Clonotypes shared by all four sorted-subset donors had higher generation probabilities than non-shared clonotypes.

Worth noting for this clone: Its antigen is still unknown.

The CDR3 sequence is 15 residues long. Germline V gives CDR1 LNHDA, CDR2 SQIVND (reference sequence). Germline trimming cut 3 bases from V and 0 bases from J; bases unmatched to any gene: 3. Data came from immunoSEQ multiplex PCR; TCRdb stores just in-frame clones and leaves some out. Of about 2 million clones in the sample, about 95% were seen once. Naive CD8 isolation took CD45RO-negative cells positively selected for CCR7 and excluded terminally differentiated effector memory CD45RA+ cells. The V and J genes are TRBV19 and TRBJ1-1, with TRBD1 matching over 8 bases. The source is a man younger than 35 in good health. The sequenced sample consisted of naive CD8+ T cells sorted from blood. In DNA form, the CDR3 reads TGTGCCAGTAGTATCGCAGGGGGCATGAACACTGAAGCTTTCTTT. It encodes CASSIAGGMNTEAFF.